Reported below is one T cell receptor (beta chain). The authors' processing: Quantification of nucleated cells was approximated via reference gene primer amplification. The data were produced by immunoSEQ multiplex PCR, yet TCRdb's version contains in-frame clones alone and is incomplete. The V and J calls and the clone size are those of that table, but D and trimming were determined from the DNA. In the table there are 150,000 to 200,000 clones, about 92% of which are singletons. This sample stems from a study of blood T cell repertoires in COVID-19. CDR1 is MGHRA and CDR2 is YSYEKL in the germline V gene. The CDR3 has 15 residues. Trimming took 4 bases from V and 0 from J, leaving 10 bases between them.

This chain links TRBV4-1 with TRBJ2-1; a possible D gene is TRBD1 (5 bases). This clonotype originated in a man under 40 with COVID-19, enrolled during active disease. The source material was peripheral blood. CDR3: CASSRQTPSYNEQFF. The CDR3 DNA sequence: TGCGCCAGCAGCCGACAGACCCCCTCCTACAATGAGCAGTTCTTC.